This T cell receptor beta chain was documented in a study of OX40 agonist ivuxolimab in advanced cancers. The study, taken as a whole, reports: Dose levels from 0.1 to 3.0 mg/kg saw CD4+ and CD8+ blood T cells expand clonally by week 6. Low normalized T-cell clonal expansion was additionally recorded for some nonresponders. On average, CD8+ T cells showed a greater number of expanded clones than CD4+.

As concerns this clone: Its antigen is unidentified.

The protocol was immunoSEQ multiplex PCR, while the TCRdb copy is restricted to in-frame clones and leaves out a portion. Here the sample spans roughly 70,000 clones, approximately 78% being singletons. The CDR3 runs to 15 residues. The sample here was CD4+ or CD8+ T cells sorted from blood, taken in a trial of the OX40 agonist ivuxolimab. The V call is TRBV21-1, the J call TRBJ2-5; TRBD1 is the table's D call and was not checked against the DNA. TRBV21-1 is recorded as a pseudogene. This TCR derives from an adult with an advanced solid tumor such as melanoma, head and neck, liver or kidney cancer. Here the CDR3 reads CASSKDASGQETQYF. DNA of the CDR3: TGTGCCAGCAGCAAAGACGCGTCAGGGCAAGAGACCCAGTACTTC.